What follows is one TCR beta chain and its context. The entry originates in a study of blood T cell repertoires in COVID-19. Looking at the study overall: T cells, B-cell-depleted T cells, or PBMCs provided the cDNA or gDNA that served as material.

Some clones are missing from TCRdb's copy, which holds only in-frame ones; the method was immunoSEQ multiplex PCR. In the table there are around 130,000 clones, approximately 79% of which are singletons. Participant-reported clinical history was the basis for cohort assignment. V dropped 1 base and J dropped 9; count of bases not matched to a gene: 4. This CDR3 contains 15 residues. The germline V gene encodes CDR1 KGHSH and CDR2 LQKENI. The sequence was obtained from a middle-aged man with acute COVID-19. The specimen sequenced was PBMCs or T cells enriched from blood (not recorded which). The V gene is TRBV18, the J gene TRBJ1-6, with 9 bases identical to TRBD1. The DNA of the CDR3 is TGTGCCAGCTCACCACGTGCGGACAGGGGTTCACCCCTCCACTTT. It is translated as CASSPRADRGSPLHF.